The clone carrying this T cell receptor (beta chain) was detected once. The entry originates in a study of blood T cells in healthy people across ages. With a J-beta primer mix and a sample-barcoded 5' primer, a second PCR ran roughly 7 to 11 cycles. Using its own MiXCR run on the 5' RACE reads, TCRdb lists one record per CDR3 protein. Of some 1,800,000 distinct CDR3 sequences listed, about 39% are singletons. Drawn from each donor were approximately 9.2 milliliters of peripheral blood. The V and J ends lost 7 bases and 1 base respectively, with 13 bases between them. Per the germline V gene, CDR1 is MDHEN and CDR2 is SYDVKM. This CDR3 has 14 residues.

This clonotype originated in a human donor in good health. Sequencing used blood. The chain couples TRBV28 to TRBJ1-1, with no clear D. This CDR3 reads CASTVVPRNTEAFF. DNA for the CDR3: TGTGCCAGCACTGTGGTCCCGAGGAACACTGAAGCTTTCTTT.